Here is one TCR beta chain with its context. The target antigen is unknown. These data originate in a study of T cell responses to AZD1222 COVID-19 vaccine. Germline V gene lookup returns CDR1 MNHEY and CDR2 SMNVEV (reference sequence). V lost 3 bases to trimming and J lost 6 bases; unmatched junction nucleotides: 10. This CDR3 is built from 17 residues. The data were produced by immunoSEQ multiplex PCR, yet TCRdb's version contains in-frame clones alone and is incomplete. The sample contains 65,000 to 80,000 clones, about four fifths of which appear only once. Second-dose schedules of about 4 or about 12 weeks were combined. Study outcomes and limitations: Donors skewed white British and female; clonal diversity was possibly underestimated. Just five or six AZD1222 recipients were seropositive at baseline. Two AZD1222 administrations were followed by greater Spike-specific TCR breadth and depth.

The chain has TRBV27 and TRBJ2-1; 11 bases fit TRBD2. The source of this sequence is an adult who received the AZD1222 COVID-19 vaccine. This specimen consisted of peripheral blood, obtained 28 days after the second AZD1222 dose. CDR3 in amino acids: CASSLLSPSGRSNEQFF. The CDR3 DNA reads TGTGCCAGCAGTTTGCTCTCTCCTAGCGGGAGGAGCAATGAGCAGTTCTTC.